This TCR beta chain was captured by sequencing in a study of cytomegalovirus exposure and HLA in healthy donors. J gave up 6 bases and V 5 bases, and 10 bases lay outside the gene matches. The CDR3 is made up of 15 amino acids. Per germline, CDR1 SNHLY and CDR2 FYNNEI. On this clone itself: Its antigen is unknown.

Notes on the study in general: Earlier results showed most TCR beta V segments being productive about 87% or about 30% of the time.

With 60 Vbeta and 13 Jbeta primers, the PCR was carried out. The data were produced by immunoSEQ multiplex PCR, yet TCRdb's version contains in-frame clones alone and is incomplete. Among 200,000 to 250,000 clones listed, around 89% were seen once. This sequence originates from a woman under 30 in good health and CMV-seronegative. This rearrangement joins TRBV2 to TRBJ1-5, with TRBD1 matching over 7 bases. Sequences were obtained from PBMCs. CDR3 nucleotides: TGTGCCAGCAGTCTAGACAGGGAGCCCCCTCAGCCCCAGCATTTT. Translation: CASSLDREPPQPQHF.